The 9 T cell receptor beta chains below were found in one sample sequenced in a study of neurological immune-mediated disorders. Each CDR3 protein is one row after TCRdb ran MiXCR on the 5' RACE reads. The table records tens of thousands of distinct CDR3 sequences, 10% of them present only once. Sample: PBMCs. All receptors derive from a woman aged 40 to 50 with HTLV-1-associated myelopathy (HAM/TSP).

With regard to this clonotype: One end of the junction fails to match germline, which may point to a read error. The chain recombines TRBV11-3 with TRBJ1-2; 9 bases match TRBD1. There are 13 residues in the CDR3. CDR1 and CDR2 from the germline V gene are SGHNT and YENEEA. CDR3 protein: CASSLDRGYGNTF. CDR3 DNA: TGTGCCAGCAGCTTGGACAGGGGATATGGCAACACCTTC.

About this clonotype itself: A read error may explain this, as a much larger clone is one base away. The chain combines TRBV3-1 with TRBJ2-3; 8 bases match TRBD2. V shed 0 bases and J 0 bases; nucleotides not matched to a gene: 11. The germline CDR1 and CDR2 sequences are LGHDT and YNNKEL (reference sequence). The CDR3 has 19 residues. The CDR3, as DNA: TGTGCCAGCAGCCAAGATAGGCGACTAGCGAGGGGAAGCACAGATACGCAGTATTTT. It is translated as CASSQDRRLARGSTDTQYF.

About this clonotype itself: A much larger clone sits a single nucleotide away, making a read error possible. V gene TRBV5-5 combines with J gene TRBJ2-1; D unclear. This CDR3 is 11 amino acids long. Germline-derived CDR1 and CDR2 are SGHKS and YYEKEE (reference sequence). Between the trimmed V and J ends, which lost 3 bases and 9 bases, there was a span of 7 bases. The CDR3 region is CASSSVSEQFF. The DNA for the CDR3 is TGTGCCAGCAGCTCCGTTTCTGAGCAGTTCTTC.

The sample holds many counts of this clonotype. The chain employs TRBV5-1 and TRBJ2-1; tentatively, D is TRBD1 or TRBD2 (6 bases each). The V gene's germline CDR1 is SGHRS and CDR2 YFSETQ. This CDR3 contains 16 residues. V lost 0 bases, J lost 6 bases, and 16 bases lay in between. Written as DNA, the CDR3 is TGCGCCAGCAGCTTGGGGGGGGCCACCTCTGGCAATGAGCAGTTCTTC. Its translation is CASSLGGATSGNEQFF.

This clonotype was seen a few times. The rearrangement joins TRBV15 to TRBJ1-5; possible D gene TRBD1, 6 bases. CDR1 LNHNV and CDR2 YYDKDF come from the germline V gene (reference sequence). The CDR3 runs 18 residues. The ends were cut back, 0 bases at V and 1 base at J, with 16 bases in the middle. CDR3 in DNA: TGTGCCACCAGCAGAGATCTGGGAGCAGGGGCCAGCAATCAGCCCCAGCATTTT. It yields the protein CATSRDLGAGASNQPQHF. The full variable domain, completed using reference TRBV15 and TRBJ1-5, is DAMVIQNPRYQVTQFGKPVTLSCSQTLNHNVMYWYQQKSSQAPKLLFHYYDKDFNNEADTPDNFQSRRPNTSFCFLDIRSPGLGDTAMYLCATSRDLGAGASNQPQHFGDGTRLSIL.

This clonotype has ten or more counts. This sequence joins TRBV12-3 or TRBV12-4 and TRBJ1-5; 10 bases are a match to TRBD1. CDR3 length equals 15 residues. The V gene end was trimmed by 6 bases and the J gene end by 7 bases; junction bases not matched to a gene: 9. The CDR3 sequence: CASSPDRGKEQPQHF. As DNA, the CDR3 is TGTGCCAGCAGCCCGGACAGGGGGAAAGAACAGCCCCAGCATTTT.

This clonotype was found many times. The V gene is TRBV24-1, the J gene TRBJ2-7; 10 bases align to TRBD1. This CDR3 region has 16 residues. After removal of 2 bases from V and 2 bases from J, the junction contained 5 bases not matched to a gene. Germline V gene sequence: CDR1 KGHDR, CDR2 SFDVKD. CDR3: CATSDSTGTGAYEQYF. The CDR3 nucleotides read TGTGCCACCAGTGATTCTACCGGGACAGGGGCCTACGAGCAGTACTTC.

This clonotype was recorded at least ten times. The chain couples TRBV4-3 to TRBJ1-1, with 7 bases identical to TRBD1. Trimming cost V 0 bases and J 4 bases; bases outside gene matches: 5. Germline V lookup: CDR1 LGHNA, CDR2 YSLEER. This CDR3 contains 15 residues. As DNA, the CDR3 is TGCGCCAGCAGCCAAGAAGAGGGGGCTGTCACTGAAGCTTTCTTT. This gives the protein CASSQEEGAVTEAFF.

This clonotype was recorded a few times. This may stem from a read error, because a much larger clone lies one nucleotide away. This rearrangement joins TRBV7-9 to TRBJ1-2, with 7 positions matching TRBD1. This CDR3 is built from 14 residues. Germline V gene lookup returns CDR1 SEHNR and CDR2 FQNEAQ (reference sequence). The CDR3 loop reads CASSSRDRPYDYTF. The CDR3 DNA is TGTGCCAGCAGCTCCAGGGACAGACCTTATGACTACACCTTC.